The T cell receptor beta chain described here comes from a study of T-cell memory formation after mild COVID-19. Sample barcodes and UMIs were carried by the TCR alpha and TCR beta cDNA libraries that 5'RACE generated with constant-segment primers. TCRdb independently ran MiXCR on the 5' RACE reads; one entry per CDR3 protein. This table holds 35,000 to 50,000 distinct CDR3 sequences, over 5% found once. This clonotype was observed a handful of times. Specimen: PBMCs or a T cell subset sorted from them (not recorded which). This TCR derives from an adult who had mild COVID-19 (a few samples of this study predate the infection). Cell type and time point are not known.

The CDR3 loop reads CSASDYGYTF. The CDR3 DNA reads TGCAGTGCTTCCGATTATGGCTACACCTTC. The rearrangement links TRBV20-1 to TRBJ1-2; D ambiguous. The CDR3 covers 10 residues. Germline-derived CDR1 and CDR2 are DFQATT and SNEGSKA (reference sequence). The V end was cut by 5 bases, the J end by 5 bases, with 6 bases between.